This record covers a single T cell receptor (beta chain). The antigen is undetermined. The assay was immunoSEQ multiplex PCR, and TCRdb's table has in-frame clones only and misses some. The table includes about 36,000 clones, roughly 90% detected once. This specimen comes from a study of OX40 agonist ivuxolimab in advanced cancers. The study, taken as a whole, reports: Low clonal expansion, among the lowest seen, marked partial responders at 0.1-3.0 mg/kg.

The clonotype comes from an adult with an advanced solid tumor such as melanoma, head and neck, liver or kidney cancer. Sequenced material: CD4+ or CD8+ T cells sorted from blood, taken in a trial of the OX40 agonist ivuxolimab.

Here the CDR3 reads CASSPPGSHTQYF. CDR3 bases: TGTGCCAGCTCACCACCAGGGTCACATACGCAGTATTTT. V is TRBV18 and J is TRBJ2-3, with no clear D. V gave up 0 bases and J gave up 7 bases, with 8 bases separating them. Germline values: CDR1 KGHSH, CDR2 LQKENI. The length of the CDR3 is 13 residues.